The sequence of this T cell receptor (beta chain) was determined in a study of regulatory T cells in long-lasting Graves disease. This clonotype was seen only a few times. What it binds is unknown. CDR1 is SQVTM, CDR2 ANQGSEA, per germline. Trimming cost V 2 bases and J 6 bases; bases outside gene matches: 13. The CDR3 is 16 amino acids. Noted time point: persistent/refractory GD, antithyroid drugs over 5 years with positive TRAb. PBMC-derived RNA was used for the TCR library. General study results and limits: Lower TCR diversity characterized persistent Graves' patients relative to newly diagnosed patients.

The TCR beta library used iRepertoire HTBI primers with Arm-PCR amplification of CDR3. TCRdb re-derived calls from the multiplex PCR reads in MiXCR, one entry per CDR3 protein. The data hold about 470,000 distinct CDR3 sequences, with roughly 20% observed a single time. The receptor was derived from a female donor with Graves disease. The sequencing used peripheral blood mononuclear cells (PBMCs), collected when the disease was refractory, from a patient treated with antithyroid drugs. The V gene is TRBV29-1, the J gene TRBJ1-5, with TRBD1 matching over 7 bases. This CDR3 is CSVETGADSTSQPQHF. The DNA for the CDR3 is TGCAGCGTTGAAACAGGGGCGGATTCGACGAGTCAGCCCCAGCATTTT.